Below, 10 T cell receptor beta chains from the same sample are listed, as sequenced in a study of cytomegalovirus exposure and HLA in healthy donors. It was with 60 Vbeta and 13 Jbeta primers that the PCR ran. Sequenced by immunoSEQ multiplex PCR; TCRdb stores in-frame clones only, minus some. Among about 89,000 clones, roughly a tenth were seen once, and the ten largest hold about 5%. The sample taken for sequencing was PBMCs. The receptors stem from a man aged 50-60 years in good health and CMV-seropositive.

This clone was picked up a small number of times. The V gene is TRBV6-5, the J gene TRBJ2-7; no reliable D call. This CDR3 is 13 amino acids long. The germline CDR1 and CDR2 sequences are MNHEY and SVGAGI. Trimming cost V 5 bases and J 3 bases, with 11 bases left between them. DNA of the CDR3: TGTGCCAGCAGTCCCGCCCCAGACTACGAGCAGTACGTC. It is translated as CASSPAPDYEQYV.

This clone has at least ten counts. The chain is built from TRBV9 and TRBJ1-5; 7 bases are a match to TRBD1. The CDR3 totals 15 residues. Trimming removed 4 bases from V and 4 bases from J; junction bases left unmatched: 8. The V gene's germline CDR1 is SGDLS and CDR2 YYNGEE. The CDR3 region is CASSPPGQRNQPQHF. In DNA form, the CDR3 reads TGTGCCAGCAGCCCCCCGGGACAGAGAAATCAGCCCCAGCATTTT.

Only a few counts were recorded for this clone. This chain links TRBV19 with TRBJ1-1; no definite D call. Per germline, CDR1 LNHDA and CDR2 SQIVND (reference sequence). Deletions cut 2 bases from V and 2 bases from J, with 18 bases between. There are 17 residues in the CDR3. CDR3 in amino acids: CASSIREGTRANTEAFF. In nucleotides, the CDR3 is TGTGCCAGTAGTATAAGGGAGGGAACGCGGGCTAACACTGAAGCTTTCTTT.

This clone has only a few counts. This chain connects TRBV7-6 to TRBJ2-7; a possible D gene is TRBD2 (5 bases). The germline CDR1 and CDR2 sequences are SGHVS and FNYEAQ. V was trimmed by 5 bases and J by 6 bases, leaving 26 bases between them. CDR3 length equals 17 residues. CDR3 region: CASSPRDSALASAEQYF. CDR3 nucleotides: TGTGCCAGCAGCCCCCGGGATTCGGCCCTCGCGTCGGCCGAGCAGTACTTC.

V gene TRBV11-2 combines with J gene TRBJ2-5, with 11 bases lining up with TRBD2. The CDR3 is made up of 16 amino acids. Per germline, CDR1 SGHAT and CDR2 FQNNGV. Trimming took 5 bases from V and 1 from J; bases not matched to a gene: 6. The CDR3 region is CASSPRTSGPQETQYF. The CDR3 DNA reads TGTGCCAGCAGCCCTAGGACTAGCGGGCCCCAAGAGACCCAGTACTTC.

CDR3 residues: CASSSGTDTQYF. The CDR3 nucleotides are TGTGCCAGCAGCTCCGGCACAGATACGCAGTATTTT. The chain couples TRBV13 to TRBJ2-3; no reliable D call. Per germline, CDR1 PRHDT and CDR2 FYEKMQ (reference sequence). The CDR3 covers 12 residues. Trimming pared 4 bases from V and 1 base from J, leaving 3 bases between.

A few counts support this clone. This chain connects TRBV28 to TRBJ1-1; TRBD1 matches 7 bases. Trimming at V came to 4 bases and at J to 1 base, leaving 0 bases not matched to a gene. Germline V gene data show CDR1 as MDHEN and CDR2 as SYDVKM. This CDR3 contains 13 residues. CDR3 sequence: CASSWTGNTEAFF. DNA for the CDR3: TGTGCCAGCAGTTGGACAGGGAACACTGAAGCTTTCTTT.

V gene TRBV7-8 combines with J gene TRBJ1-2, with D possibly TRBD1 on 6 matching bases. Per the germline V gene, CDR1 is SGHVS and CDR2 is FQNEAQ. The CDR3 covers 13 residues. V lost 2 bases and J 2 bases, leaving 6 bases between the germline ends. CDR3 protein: CASSLQGNYGYTF. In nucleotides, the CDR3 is TGTGCCAGCAGCTTACAGGGGAACTATGGCTACACCTTC.

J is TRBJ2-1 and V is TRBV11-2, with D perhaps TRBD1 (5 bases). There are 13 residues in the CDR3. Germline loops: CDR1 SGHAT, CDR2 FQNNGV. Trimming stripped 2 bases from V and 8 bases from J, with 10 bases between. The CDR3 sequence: CASSLPQGYEQFF. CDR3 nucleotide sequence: TGTGCCAGCAGCTTACCCCAGGGATATGAGCAGTTCTTC.

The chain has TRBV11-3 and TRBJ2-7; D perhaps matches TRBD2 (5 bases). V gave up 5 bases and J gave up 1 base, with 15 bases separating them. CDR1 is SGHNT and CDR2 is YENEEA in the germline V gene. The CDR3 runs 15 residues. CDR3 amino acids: CASSLSSGLSYEQYF. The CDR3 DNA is TGTGCCAGCAGCCTCTCGTCAGGACTTTCCTACGAGCAGTACTTC. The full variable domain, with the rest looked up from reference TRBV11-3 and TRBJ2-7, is EAGVVQSPRYKIIEKKQPVAFWCNPISGHNTLYWYLQNLGQGPELLIRYENEEAVDDSQLPKDRFSAERLKGVDSTLKIQPAELGDSAVYLCASSLSSGLSYEQYFGPGTRLTVT.